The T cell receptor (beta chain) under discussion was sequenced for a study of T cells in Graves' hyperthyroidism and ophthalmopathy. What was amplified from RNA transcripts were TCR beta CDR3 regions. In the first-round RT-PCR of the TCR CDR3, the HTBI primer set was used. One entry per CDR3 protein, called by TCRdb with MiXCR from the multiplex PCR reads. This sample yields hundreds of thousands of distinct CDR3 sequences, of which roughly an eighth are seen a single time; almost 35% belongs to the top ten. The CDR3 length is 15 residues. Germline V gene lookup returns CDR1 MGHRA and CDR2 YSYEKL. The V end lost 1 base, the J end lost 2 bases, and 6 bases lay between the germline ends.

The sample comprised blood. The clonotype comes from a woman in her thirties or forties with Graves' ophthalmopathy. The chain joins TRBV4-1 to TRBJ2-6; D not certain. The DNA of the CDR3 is TGCGCCAGCAGCCAAGTCCAGACTGGGGCCAACGTCCTGACTTTC. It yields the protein CASSQVQTGANVLTF.